This entry is about one T cell receptor (beta chain). Its cognate antigen is unknown. This sample was included in a study of Ad26.COV2.S vaccination and SARS-CoV-2 variants. Described treatment: 15 to 20 received Ad26.COV2.S at low or high dose, single or two shots; 5 received placebo; per-sample allocation not given. Samples were taken on day 63 after the first vaccine or placebo injection. Study-wide points: Assessments of TCR breadth and depth may have underestimated the total T cell responses.

CDR1 and CDR2 from the germline V gene are MNHEY and SMNVEV (reference sequence). This CDR3 region has 16 residues. Trimming took off 7 bases at V and 9 bases at J, with 24 bases between the two ends. Sequencing used immunoSEQ multiplex PCR; TCRdb keeps in-frame clones, though not all of them. The table shows about 470,000 clones, with about 90% occurring only once. V and J are TRBV27 and TRBJ2-2; either TRBD1 or TRBD2 may fit D (5 bases each). The receptor comes from a person between 18 and 65 years old who received the Ad26.COV2.S COVID-19 vaccine or a placebo. This material consisted of peripheral blood, taken in a trial of Ad26.COV2.S vaccine versus placebo. CDR3 protein: CASIGPGPQTGRELFF. CDR3 in DNA: TGTGCCAGCATCGGACCGGGGCCCCAAACGGGAAGGGAGCTGTTTTTT.